The 22 T cell receptor beta chains listed next were all sequenced from one sample in a study of CD8 T cells in ankylosing spondylitis listed by TCRdb under 2017. Study-level results and caveats: A TCR beta motif made up of fewer than 10 highly homologous amino acid variants appeared to be characteristic of blood from ankylosing spondylitis patients.

Library prep was done by 5' RACE. The sequencing machine was an Illumina HiSeq 2500. TCRdb reanalyzed the raw reads on its own, using fastp at Q25 for trimming and MiXCR for clone calling, and kept in-frame beta chains. When rows share a CDR3 protein, they turn into one entry using the most common DNA and genes. Across this sample there are 800,000 to 900,000 distinct CDR3 sequences, with approximately 12% seen only once. Of the sample, under 0.6% is held by the ten largest clones. No cognate antigen is known for these TCRs. The specimen was blood, either unsorted or a sorted T cell fraction (not recorded which). The source of these receptors is a male donor with ankylosing spondylitis.

This sequence joins TRBV12-3 or TRBV12-4 and TRBJ2-3; 12 positions agree with TRBD2. This CDR3 spans 17 amino acids. V lost 5 bases and J lost 5; bases outside the gene matches: 11. The CDR3 DNA reads as TGTGCCAGCAGTCTCGACCCGCTAGCGGGGGGGCGAGATACGCAGTATTTT. Translating it yields CASSLDPLAGGRDTQYF.

Turning to this clonotype: Germline and junction disagree at one end, which may indicate a read error. The chain uses TRBV7-7 and TRBJ2-7; tentative D call: TRBD2 (5 bases). The CDR3 contains 16 residues. Per germline, CDR1 SSHAT and CDR2 FNYEAQ (reference sequence). In DNA form, the CDR3 reads TGTGCTAGCAGCCCCCCGAAGGAGGAGGTATCCTACGAGCAGTACTTC. Its protein is CASSPPKEEVSYEQYF. Filled out from reference TRBV7-7 and TRBJ2-7, the complete variable domain reads GAGVSQSPRYKVTKRGQDVTLRCDPISSHATLYWYQQALGQGPEFLTYFNYEAQPDKSGLPSDRFSAERPEGSISTLTIQRTEQRDSAMYRCASSPPKEEVSYEQYFGPGTRLTVT.

This rearrangement joins TRBV5-1 to TRBJ1-1; TRBD1 might be the D (5 bases). Germline-derived CDR1 and CDR2 are SGHRS and YFSETQ. Trimming removed 5 bases from V and 1 base from J, with 18 bases in between. This CDR3 spans 16 amino acids. The CDR3 DNA sequence: TGCGCCAGCAGTTCACAAACGGGACGGTCGAACACTGAAGCTTTCTTT. This gives the protein CASSSQTGRSNTEAFF. Drawing the rest from reference TRBV5-1 and TRBJ1-1, the complete variable domain is KAGVTQTPRYLIKTRGQQVTLSCSPISGHRSVSWYQQTPGQGLQFLFEYFSETQRNKGNFPGRFSGRQFSNSRSEMNVSTLELGDSALYLCASSSQTGRSNTEAFFGQGTRLTVV.

This clonotype was picked up a small number of times. The chain couples TRBV18 to TRBJ2-1; 7 bases fit TRBD1. Unmatched junction bases numbered 19, after V lost 6 bases and J lost 8 bases. This CDR3 has 17 amino acids. Germline assignment: CDR1 KGHSH and CDR2 LQKENI. The CDR3 nucleotides read TGTGCCAGCTCCCCCACCCTAGGGACAGCCGATCTGGATGAGCAGTTCTTC. Translation: CASSPTLGTADLDEQFF.

This clonotype was recorded a few times. The chain is built from TRBV5-1 and TRBJ2-3; tentatively, D is TRBD1 (7 bases). Trimming took 4 bases from V and 5 from J, leaving 14 bases between them. CDR1 and CDR2 (germline): SGHRS, YFSETQ. This CDR3 comprises 14 residues. The CDR3 sequence is CASSAGTAEDTQYF. As DNA, the CDR3 is TGCGCCAGCAGCGCGGGGACAGCCGAAGATACGCAGTATTTT.

The V gene is TRBV20-1, the J gene TRBJ1-6; no reliable D call. The CDR3 contains 13 residues. The V and J ends lost 2 bases and 8 bases respectively, with 10 bases between them. CDR1 is DFQATT, CDR2 SNEGSKA, per germline (reference sequence). The CDR3 coding sequence is TGCAGTGCTAGAACGGTCGCAGATTCACCCCTCCACTTT. It translates to CSARTVADSPLHF.

The rearrangement joins TRBV13 to TRBJ1-1; D is unresolved. CDR1 is PRHDT and CDR2 is FYEKMQ in the germline V gene (reference sequence). Trimming left V 5 bases short and J 1 base short, with 8 bases between. The CDR3 is 13 residues long. Here the CDR3 reads CASSTDQNTEAFF. CDR3 in DNA: TGTGCCAGCAGCACCGACCAGAACACTGAAGCTTTCTTT. Variable domain in full (rest from reference TRBV13 and TRBJ1-1): AAGVIQSPRHLIKEKRETATLKCYPIPRHDTVYWYQQGPGQDPQFLISFYEKMQSDKGSIPDRFSAQQFSDYHSELNMSSLELGDSALYFCASSTDQNTEAFFGQGTRLTVV.

The table lists this clonotype with a few counts. V and J are TRBV3-1 and TRBJ1-2; D perhaps matches TRBD1 (5 bases). The germline CDR1 and CDR2 sequences are LGHDT and YNNKEL (reference sequence). V lost 6 bases, J lost 1 base, and 12 bases lay in between. The CDR3 has 14 amino acids. The CDR3 DNA is TGTGCCAGCAGGCTTACCGGGGGTAACTATGGCTACACCTTC. Translated, it gives CASRLTGGNYGYTF.

This clonotype was recorded a few times. The chain recombines TRBV10-2 with TRBJ1-5; D may be TRBD1 (5 bases). From germline, CDR1 is WSHSY and CDR2 SAAADI. Trimming pared 8 bases from V and 5 bases from J, leaving 13 bases between. The CDR3 length is 13 residues. CDR3 protein: CASGRELYQPQHF. The CDR3 region has the DNA TGCGCCAGCGGCAGGGAGTTGTATCAGCCCCAGCATTTT.

The genes are TRBV6-1 and TRBJ1-4; D is perhaps TRBD1 (5 bases). The V gene lost 3 bases and the J gene lost 7 bases, with 18 bases spanning the gap. This CDR3 comprises 16 residues. Germline lookup yields CDR1 MNHNS and CDR2 SASEGT. CDR3 bases: TGTGCCAGCAGTGACGAAGGGGCGACGGTGGTTGAAAAACTGTTTTTT. Protein sequence: CASSDEGATVVEKLFF.

This clonotype was counted a single time. The chain has TRBV20-1 and TRBJ2-1; weak D call: TRBD2 (6 bases). V was trimmed by 3 bases and J by 8 bases, leaving 14 bases between them. The CDR3 contains 13 residues. Germline CDR1 DFQATT, CDR2 SNEGSKA (reference sequence). The CDR3 is CSASEGGGDEQFF. The CDR3 region has the DNA TGCAGTGCTAGCGAGGGAGGAGGCGATGAGCAGTTCTTC.

Here the CDR3 reads CASSLGDSRSGANVLTF. In DNA, the CDR3 is TGTGCCAGCAGCTTAGGGGACAGTCGCTCTGGGGCCAACGTCCTGACTTTC. The chain is built from TRBV7-9 and TRBJ2-6, with TRBD1 matching over 7 bases. The CDR3 is 17 amino acids. V shed 1 base and J 0 bases; nucleotides not matched to a gene: 3. Germline loops: CDR1 SEHNR, CDR2 FQNEAQ (reference sequence).

The chain recombines TRBV24-1 with TRBJ2-2; D uncertain. V shed 5 bases and J shed 5 bases, with 14 bases lying between them. Germline assignment: CDR1 KGHDR and CDR2 SFDVKD. CDR3 size: 15 residues. CDR3 DNA sequence: TGTGCCACCAGTGCCCATAGAGAGTGGACCGGGGAGCTGTTTTTT. Amino acids: CATSAHREWTGELFF.

This clonotype turned up a few times. This chain links TRBV7-2 with TRBJ1-2; no clear D. Trimming stripped 5 bases from V and 7 bases from J, with 14 bases between. CDR3 length equals 13 residues. CDR1 is SGHTA and CDR2 is FQGNSA in the germline V gene. The CDR3: CASSPPWAFGYTF. The CDR3 region has the DNA TGTGCCAGCAGCCCTCCTTGGGCTTTTGGCTACACCTTC.

This clonotype was observed at least ten times. The chain links TRBV6-2 or TRBV6-3 to TRBJ1-2, with D perhaps TRBD1 (6 bases). CDR1 is MNHEY and CDR2 is SVGEGT in the germline V gene. Trimming pared 2 bases from V and 8 bases from J, leaving 15 bases between. The CDR3 runs to 14 residues. The CDR3 nucleotides are TGTGCCAGCAGTTACGCGACAACAGGGAGAGGCTACACCTTC. Protein sequence: CASSYATTGRGYTF.

This clonotype was counted between two and nine times. The V and J genes are TRBV20-1 and TRBJ2-7; D unresolved. The CDR3 extends over 13 amino acids. In germline, CDR1 is DFQATT, CDR2 SNEGSKA (reference sequence). V was cut by 2 bases and J by 2 bases, with 10 bases left in between. The CDR3 loop reads CSARRGGTYEQYF. In nucleotides, the CDR3 is TGCAGTGCTAGAAGAGGTGGAACCTACGAGCAGTACTTC.

The J gene is TRBJ2-1, the V gene TRBV7-2; D remains ambiguous. This CDR3 comprises 16 residues. V lost 3 bases and J 4 bases, leaving 16 bases between the germline ends. Germline V lookup: CDR1 SGHTA, CDR2 FQGNSA. The chain's CDR3 is CASSFPSTYSYNEQFF. The CDR3 region has the DNA TGTGCCAGCAGCTTTCCTAGTACATATAGTTACAATGAGCAGTTCTTC.

The chain employs TRBV5-8 and TRBJ2-1; TRBD2 might be the D (6 bases). Per the germline V gene, CDR1 is SGHTS and CDR2 is YDEGEE. Trimming stripped 0 bases from V and 8 bases from J, with 12 bases between. The CDR3 contains 14 residues. CDR3 coding DNA: TGTGCCAGCAGCTTGGAGGCAGGGAGGCATGAGCAGTTCTTC. It specifies CASSLEAGRHEQFF. Together with reference TRBV5-8 and TRBJ2-1, the CDR3 gives the full variable domain: EAGVTQSPTHLIKTRGQQATLRCSPISGHTSVYWYQQALGLGLQFLLWYDEGEERNRGNFPPRFSGRQFPNYSSELNVNALELEDSALYLCASSLEAGRHEQFFGPGTRLTVL.

Many counts were recorded for this clonotype. The chain recombines TRBV20-1 with TRBJ2-2; no firm D call. Germline CDR1 DFQATT, CDR2 SNEGSKA (reference sequence). The CDR3 totals 14 residues. Trimming stripped 3 bases from V and 0 bases from J, with 8 bases between. The CDR3 DNA reads as TGCAGTGCTAGCCACAGCGCGAACACCGGGGAGCTGTTTTTT. Translating gives CSASHSANTGELFF.

A word on this clonotype: A clone one base away is much larger, so this may be a read error. DNA of the CDR3: TGTGCCATCAGTGGGGCAGCCTACGAGCAGTACTTC. Translating it yields CAISGAAYEQYF. This sequence joins TRBV10-3 and TRBJ2-7; D not certain. The germline V gene encodes CDR1 ENHRY and CDR2 SYGVKD. The germline V and J ends were trimmed by 4 bases and 2 bases, with 6 bases remaining between them. The CDR3 contains 12 residues.

The sample holds a few counts of this clonotype. Here the CDR3 reads CASSEAVGTQYF. CDR3 DNA sequence: TGTGCCAGCAGTGAGGCTGTGGGTACGCAGTATTTT. The gene calls are TRBV9 and TRBJ2-3; D not certain. Germline lookup yields CDR1 SGDLS and CDR2 YYNGEE. CDR3 size: 12 residues. The ends were cut back, 5 bases at V and 8 bases at J, with 12 bases in the middle.

The chain couples TRBV20-1 to TRBJ2-5; possibly TRBD2 for D (5 bases). Trimming took 5 bases from V and 4 from J, leaving 14 bases between them. CDR1 is DFQATT, CDR2 SNEGSKA, per germline (reference sequence). The CDR3 length is 13 residues. In DNA form, the CDR3 reads TGCAGTGCTGTCAGGACCGGAGGAGAGACCCAGTACTTC. Its translation is CSAVRTGGETQYF.